These 18 T cell receptor beta chains were sequenced from one sample in a study of CD8 T cells in ankylosing spondylitis. TCRdb ran MiXCR on the 5' RACE reads and lists one entry per CDR3 protein. The table has more than 150,000 distinct CDR3 sequences, approximately 10% seen once. Input material: blood, either unsorted or a sorted T cell fraction (not recorded which). The receptors come from a male donor with ankylosing spondylitis or in good health (not recorded which).

This clonotype was seen at least ten times. The rearrangement joins TRBV6-1 to TRBJ2-3; 13 bases fit TRBD2. Per germline, CDR1 MNHNS and CDR2 SASEGT. Trimming took 5 bases from V and 6 from J; bases not matched to a gene: 8. There are 16 residues in the CDR3. CDR3 DNA: TGTGCCAGCAGTACAAACGGACTAGCGGGAGAGGATACGCAGTATTTT. It encodes CASSTNGLAGEDTQYF.

This clonotype came up a few times. This chain uses TRBV7-2 with TRBJ1-2, with unresolved D. Germline-derived CDR1 and CDR2 are SGHTA and FQGNSA. The CDR3 spans 12 residues. The V gene lost 7 bases and the J gene lost 2 bases, with 8 bases spanning the gap. CDR3 DNA sequence: TGTGCCAGCAATCCGACGAACTATGGCTACACCTTC. Its protein product is CASNPTNYGYTF.

CDR3 coding DNA: TGCAGTGCTAGTTATAATAGCGACCAAGCCTACGAGCAGTACTTC. This codes for CSASYNSDQAYEQYF. This chain joins TRBV20-1 and TRBJ2-7, with D possibly being TRBD2 (5 bases). V lost 3 bases and J 2 bases, leaving 17 bases between the germline ends. Germline V gene data show CDR1 as DFQATT and CDR2 as SNEGSKA (reference sequence). This CDR3 region has 15 residues.

Regarding this clonotype: Since a much larger clone is just one base distant, this may be a read error. The J gene is TRBJ2-3, the V gene TRBV5-1; D call uncertain. The length of the CDR3 is 13 residues. Germline assignment: CDR1 SGHRS and CDR2 YFSETQ. Trimming left V 1 base short and J 8 bases short, with 11 bases between. CDR3 amino acids: CASSLSTRGTQYF. The CDR3 coding sequence is TGCGCCAGCAGCTTGTCTACGAGAGGTACGCAGTATTTT.

This clonotype was seen ten or more times. The chain uses TRBV12-3 or TRBV12-4 and TRBJ2-7; 9 nucleotides match TRBD2. This CDR3 is built from 14 residues. Unmatched junction bases numbered 8, after V lost 6 bases and J lost 5 bases. For the CDR3, the DNA is TGTGCCAGCAGAGCCAGCGGGAGGAGCAACGAGCAGTACTTC. Translation gives CASRASGRSNEQYF.

There are many counts of this clonotype. The chain joins TRBV20-1 to TRBJ1-2; D perhaps matches TRBD1 (6 bases). The CDR3 consists of 13 residues. CDR1 DFQATT and CDR2 SNEGSKA come from the germline V gene (reference sequence). Trimming shortened V by 2 bases and J by 4 bases, and 11 bases separated the two germline ends. Written as DNA, the CDR3 is TGCAGTGCTAGACAACAGGGTCCCTATGGCTACACCTTC. Its translation is CSARQQGPYGYTF.

This clonotype has ten or more counts. The chain couples TRBV5-1 to TRBJ2-1; D call uncertain. The CDR3 loop spans 14 amino acids. Germline-derived CDR1 and CDR2 are SGHRS and YFSETQ. The germline V and J ends were trimmed by 0 bases and 7 bases, with 11 bases remaining between them. CDR3 amino acids: CASSLEVPPNEQFF. The CDR3 DNA sequence: TGCGCCAGCAGCTTGGAGGTGCCACCAAATGAGCAGTTCTTC.

This clonotype has a count of ten or more. The J gene is TRBJ2-7, the V gene TRBV15, with 10 positions matching TRBD1. CDR3 size: 14 residues. Germline CDR1 and CDR2: LNHNV and YYDKDF (reference sequence). V dropped 5 bases and J dropped 3; count of bases not matched to a gene: 4. The DNA of the CDR3 is TGTGCCACCAGCCCCCGGGACAGGGGCTACGAGCAGTACTTC. Its protein is CATSPRDRGYEQYF.

The rearrangement joins TRBV20-1 to TRBJ2-5, with 7 bases that match TRBD1. Trimming cost V 3 bases and J 4 bases; bases outside gene matches: 11. Germline V gene data show CDR1 as DFQATT and CDR2 as SNEGSKA (reference sequence). The CDR3 sequence is 15 residues long. The CDR3 region has the DNA TGCAGTGCTAGGTCAGGACAGGAGCAAGGAGAGACCCAGTACTTC. As protein: CSARSGQEQGETQYF.

This clonotype has a handful of counts. CDR3 in amino acids: CASSLIATGTDTQYF. The DNA for the CDR3 is TGTGCCAGCAGCTTGATAGCGACGGGGACAGATACGCAGTATTTT. V usage is TRBV7-2 and J usage is TRBJ2-3; D is possibly TRBD2 (5 bases). Germline V gene sequence: CDR1 SGHTA, CDR2 FQGNSA. The CDR3 totals 15 residues. Trimming cost V 3 bases and J 3 bases, with 13 bases left between them.

J is TRBJ1-3 and V is TRBV7-8, with no clear D. V lost 0 bases and J lost 4, with 10 bases in between. The CDR3 contains 15 residues. Germline V gives CDR1 SGHVS, CDR2 FQNEAQ. This chain's CDR3 is CASSLALGPGNTIYF. The DNA for the CDR3 is TGTGCCAGCAGCTTAGCTTTGGGCCCCGGAAACACCATATATTTT.

This clonotype was observed many times. The chain carries TRBV28 and TRBJ2-5, with TRBD2 matching 9 bases. Germline trimming cut 7 bases from V and 4 bases from J; bases unmatched to any gene: 10. Germline V gene data show CDR1 as MDHEN and CDR2 as SYDVKM. The CDR3 is 15 residues long. The CDR3 protein is CASTSAGGGGETQYF. CDR3 coding DNA: TGTGCCAGCACTTCTGCGGGGGGGGGAGGAGAGACCCAGTACTTC. The full variable domain, completed using reference TRBV28 and TRBJ2-5, is DVKVTQSSRYLVKRTGEKVFLECVQDMDHENMFWYRQDPGLGLRLIYFSYDVKMKEKGDIPEGYSVSREKKERFSLILESASTNQTSMYLCASTSAGGGGETQYFGPGTRLLVL.

There are many counts of this clonotype. V is TRBV28 and J is TRBJ2-3; TRBD2 is a possible D gene (6 bases). The CDR3 loop spans 17 amino acids. Per the germline V gene, CDR1 is MDHEN and CDR2 is SYDVKM. Trimming stripped 6 bases from V and 2 bases from J, with 21 bases between. The CDR3 DNA reads TGTGCCAGCAGCCTGGGCTCCGGGACTCTCTCCACAGATACGCAGTATTTT. Protein sequence: CASSLGSGTLSTDTQYF.

With respect to this clonotype: An end of the junction does not agree with germline; a read error may underlie this. The genes are TRBV7-2 and TRBJ2-7; 8 bases are shared with TRBD1. The CDR3 is 13 residues long. Germline lookup yields CDR1 SGHTA and CDR2 FQGNSA. The CDR3 here is CASSSPPLDRAVF. CDR3 bases: TGTGCCAGCAGCTCCCCTCCCTTGGACAGGGCTGTTTTC.

This clonotype was picked up many times. The V call is TRBV7-6, the J call TRBJ2-7, with 9 nucleotides matching TRBD2. The CDR3 totals 18 residues. Germline V gene data show CDR1 as SGHVS and CDR2 as FNYEAQ. The trim removed 4 bases at V and 0 bases at J, leaving 13 bases unmatched. The DNA for the CDR3 is TGTGCCAGCAGCTCTAGTCGGGCGGGACTAGCAAACTCCTACGAGCAGTACTTC. This encodes CASSSSRAGLANSYEQYF.

Ten or more counts support this clonotype. The rearrangement uses TRBV28 and TRBJ2-2; D is unclear. The germline gives CDR1 MDHEN, CDR2 SYDVKM. Trimming took off 3 bases at V and 4 bases at J, with 9 bases between the two ends. The CDR3 is made up of 14 amino acids. In DNA, the CDR3 is TGTGCCAGCAGTTTCTTAACCGGCACCGGGGAGCTGTTTTTT. Translated: CASSFLTGTGELFF.

This chain joins TRBV20-1 and TRBJ2-5; 10 bases align to TRBD2. Trimming removed 0 bases from V and 5 bases from J; junction bases left unmatched: 12. In germline, CDR1 is DFQATT, CDR2 SNEGSKA (reference sequence). The CDR3 sequence is 17 residues long. CDR3 sequence (DNA): TGCAGTGCTAGAGATAGGAGGGCTAGCGGGAGTGGTGAGACCCAGTACTTC. Translated, it gives CSARDRRASGSGETQYF.

As to this clonotype: A much bigger clone sits one base away, suggesting this may be a read error. The chain couples TRBV7-9 to TRBJ1-1; D is uncertain. CDR3 length equals 14 residues. Germline-derived CDR1 and CDR2 are SEHNR and FQNEAQ (reference sequence). CDR3 region: CAGSLGSMNTEAFF. In DNA, the CDR3 is TGTGCCGGCAGCCTAGGGTCTATGAACACTGAAGCTTTCTTT.